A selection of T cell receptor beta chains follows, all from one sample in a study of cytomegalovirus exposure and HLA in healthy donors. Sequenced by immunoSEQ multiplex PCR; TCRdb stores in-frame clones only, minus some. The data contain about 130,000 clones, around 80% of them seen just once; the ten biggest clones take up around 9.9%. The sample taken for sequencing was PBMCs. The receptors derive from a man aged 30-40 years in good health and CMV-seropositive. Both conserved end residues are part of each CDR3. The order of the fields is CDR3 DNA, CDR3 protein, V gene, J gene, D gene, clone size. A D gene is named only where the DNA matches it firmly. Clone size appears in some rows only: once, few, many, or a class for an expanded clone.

TGCGCCAGCAGTTCCGTGGGCCCAGCCTACGAGCAGTACTTC	CASSSVGPAYEQYF	TRBV5-1	TRBJ2-7	-	-
TGCACCAGCAGCCTACCCAGTCCCCTAGCGGCAAGCTCCTACGAGCAGTACTTC	CTSSLPSPLAASSYEQYF	TRBV1	TRBJ2-7	-	-
TGTGCCTGGAGGGCGGGGCTAGCGGGATCCTACGAGCAGTACTTC	CAWRAGLAGSYEQYF	TRBV30	TRBJ2-7	TRBD2	-
TGTGCCAGCAGTTACGGGGGGACAGATGAAAAACTGTTTTTT	CASSYGGTDEKLFF	TRBV6-6	TRBJ1-4	TRBD1	-
TGTGCCAGCATCAAAGAGGCAGGGAATGGCTACACCTTC	CASIKEAGNGYTF	TRBV28	TRBJ1-2	-	once
TGTGCCAGCAGCTTAGTCAGGTCCTACGAGCAGTACTTC	CASSLVRSYEQYF	TRBV7-8	TRBJ2-7	-	once
TGTGCCAGCAGCCTAGAGGGGGACAGGGGCCCCTACAATGAGCAGTTCTTC	CASSLEGDRGPYNEQFF	TRBV7-2	TRBJ2-1	TRBD1	once
TGTGCCAGCAGTCTCCTCTCAACAAACTATGGCTACACCTTC	CASSLLSTNYGYTF	TRBV28	TRBJ1-2	-	once
TGTGCCAGCAGCTTAGTGGGACAGCCCAATGAGCAGTTCTTC	CASSLVGQPNEQFF	TRBV11-3	TRBJ2-1	TRBD1	-
TGTGCCAGCAGCTTGGGTGAGACAGATACGCAGTATTTT	CASSLGETDTQYF	TRBV5-6	TRBJ2-3	-	once
TGCGCCAGCAGCCAACGATGGACTAGCGGGATTAGCAATGAGCAGTTCTTC	CASSQRWTSGISNEQFF	TRBV4-3	TRBJ2-1	TRBD2	-
TGTGCCAGCAGCAACCGGGACAGTCAGATTGAGCAGTTCTTC	CASSNRDSQIEQFF	TRBV9	TRBJ2-1	TRBD1	-
TGTGCCAGCAGCTTAGGTCGGGGCAATGAGCAGTTCTTC	CASSLGRGNEQFF	TRBV11-3	TRBJ2-1	-	-
TGTGCCAGCTACGTAGGTGGGGCGACTGAAGCTTTCTTT	CASYVGGATEAFF	TRBV6-5	TRBJ1-1	-	-
TGTGCCAGCAGCTTGGTCAGGGCCCACGAGCAGTACTTC	CASSLVRAHEQYF	TRBV13	TRBJ2-7	-	-
TGCGCCAGCAGCCAAGAAGCCCGGGGTGGCTACACCTTC	CASSQEARGGYTF	TRBV4-1	TRBJ1-2	-	-
TGTGCCAGCAGCCGCGGGGAGGGAGGAAAGAATGAGCAGTTCTTC	CASSRGEGGKNEQFF	TRBV4-2	TRBJ2-1	TRBD2	few
TGTGCCACCAGCAGAGTTCGTCCTAGCAATCAGCCCCAGCATTTT	CATSRVRPSNQPQHF	TRBV15	TRBJ1-5	-	once
TGTGCCAGCAGCTCACTAATGGAGAATGAGCAGTTCTTC	CASSSLMENEQFF	TRBV11-3	TRBJ2-1	-	-
TGTGCCAGCAGCACCCCCCGGGACAGCCAAGAGACCCAGTACTTC	CASSTPRDSQETQYF	TRBV5-4	TRBJ2-5	TRBD1	-
TGTGCCACCTCACAGGGATTGAACACCGGGGAGCTGTTTTTT	CATSQGLNTGELFF	TRBV27	TRBJ2-2	-	-
TGTGCCAGCAGCCAACCAGGGTTCTATGGCTACACCTTC	CASSQPGFYGYTF	TRBV14	TRBJ1-2	-	-
TGTGCCAGCAGTGATTCCAGACAGCTCAATCAGCCCCAGCATTTT	CASSDSRQLNQPQHF	TRBV2	TRBJ1-5	-	-
TGTGCCAGCAAAGAGGAAGGGGTAGCCTACGAGCAGTACTTC	CASKEEGVAYEQYF	TRBV6-6	TRBJ2-7	-	-
TGTGCCAGCAGTAAACTAGCGGGAGATAACAATGAGCAGTTCTTC	CASSKLAGDNNEQFF	TRBV6-4	TRBJ2-1	TRBD2	-
TGTGCCAGCAGCCTACTAGCGGGAGGGCCGGGATACAATGAGCAGTTCTTC	CASSLLAGGPGYNEQFF	TRBV7-2	TRBJ2-1	TRBD2	-
TGTGCCAGCAGTTTATGGCCCGGACTAGCCGGTGGCCCAGATACGCAGTATTTT	CASSLWPGLAGGPDTQYF	TRBV27	TRBJ2-3	TRBD2	once
TGTGCCAGCAGCAAACTAGGGGGCACTGAAGCTTTCTTT	CASSKLGGTEAFF	TRBV21-1	TRBJ1-1	-	few
TGTGCCAGCAGTTACTCTACTAGCGCCTACGAGCAGTACTTC	CASSYSTSAYEQYF	TRBV6-5	TRBJ2-7	TRBD2	-
TGTGCCAGCAGTTACTCGTCCGAGACAAAGAAGCAGTACTTC	CASSYSSETKKQYF	TRBV6-6	TRBJ2-7	-	-
TGTGCCAGCGTCCCTAGGATAGCGGGACAAGAGACCCAGTACTTC	CASVPRIAGQETQYF	TRBV7-2	TRBJ2-5	TRBD2	-
TGTGCCAGCAGCTTAGGGGGGGGTTACGAGCAGTACTTC	CASSLGGGYEQYF	TRBV7-9	TRBJ2-7	TRBD2	-
TGTGCCATCAGTGAGCCCGACAACTCCTACGAGCAGTACTTC	CAISEPDNSYEQYF	TRBV10-3	TRBJ2-7	-	once
TGCGCCAGCAGCCAAGCTTCAGGGGGCTCCTACGAGCAGTACTTC	CASSQASGGSYEQYF	TRBV4-3	TRBJ2-7	TRBD1	once
TGTGCCAGCAGTGGAGGTTACGGACAGGGGAACGACGAGCAGTACTTC	CASSGGYGQGNDEQYF	TRBV7-2	TRBJ2-7	TRBD1	-
TGTGCCAGCAGCTTATCCGGGGGAGGCACTGAAGCTTTCTTT	CASSLSGGGTEAFF	TRBV7-2	TRBJ1-1	-	-
TGTGCCAGCAGTGAGGCCGGGACAGCAAACACCGGGGAGCTGTTTTTT	CASSEAGTANTGELFF	TRBV25-1	TRBJ2-2	TRBD1	-
TGTGCCAGTAGTAGCGGGACAGGGGGCGAGCAGTACTTC	CASSSGTGGEQYF	TRBV19	TRBJ2-7	TRBD1	few
TGCGCCAGCAGCTTCGGCGGGGGGTCCTACGAGCAGTACTTC	CASSFGGGSYEQYF	TRBV5-1	TRBJ2-7	TRBD2	-
TGTGCCAGCAGCTTGGCCCGGGAGGGCACAGATACGCAGTATTTT	CASSLAREGTDTQYF	TRBV5-6	TRBJ2-3	TRBD2	-
TGTGCCAGCACCCCCGACAGGCCCCCCTACGAGCAGTACTTC	CASTPDRPPYEQYF	TRBV6-5	TRBJ2-7	-	-
TGTGCCAGCACCGCAGGGGACCGCTCAACTAATGAAAAACTGTTTTTT	CASTAGDRSTNEKLFF	TRBV28	TRBJ1-4	-	-
TGTGCCAGCAGAAAACACAGAGGGAGTACCTACGAGCAGTACTTC	CASRKHRGSTYEQYF	TRBV6-5	TRBJ2-7	-	-
TGTGCCAGCAGTTTATCGGGAGGGCTCTCTGAAGCTTTCTTT	CASSLSGGLSEAFF	TRBV27	TRBJ1-1	-	-
TGTGCCAGCAGCTTGGTAAAATTAAGCAATGAAAAACTGTTTTTT	CASSLVKLSNEKLFF	TRBV7-9	TRBJ1-4	-	-